This TCR beta chain was profiled in a study of beta chain features in type 1 diabetes. Of the isolated RNA, all was reverse transcribed, and so the sequenced material was expressed TCRB transcripts. Assay used: immunoSEQ multiplex PCR; TCRdb lists only in-frame clones, some missing. Altogether 550,000 to 850,000 clones are present, around 15% being singletons, with the ten largest covering less than 0.025%. This clone was counted between two and nine times. Its antigen is not identified. Trimming took off 5 bases at V and 6 bases at J, with 13 bases between the two ends. The CDR3 runs 13 residues. Germline lookup yields CDR1 SGHTA and CDR2 FQGNSA. The study, taken as a whole, reports: Although PCR might favor shorter templates, it would do so equally in patients and controls. Type 1 diabetes patients had TCRB CDR3s that were shorter (moderately but significantly so) in all four CD4+ subsets. Among type 1 diabetes patients, VDJ junctions had fewer insertions and more deletions.

The sequencing sample was made of naive CD4+ T cells from blood. V gene TRBV7-2 combines with J gene TRBJ1-2; weak D call: TRBD1 (5 bases). This sequence was found in a man younger than 30 with type 1 diabetes. The CDR3 is CASSKTGLDGYTF. The CDR3 coding sequence is TGTGCCAGCAGCAAAACAGGTCTCGATGGCTACACCTTC. Using reference TRBV7-2 and TRBJ1-2 for the parts outside the CDR3, the full variable domain is GAGVSQSPSNKVTEKGKDVELRCDPISGHTALYWYRQSLGQGLEFLIYFQGNSAPDKSGLPSDRFSAERTGGSVSTLTIQRTQQEDSAVYLCASSKTGLDGYTFGSGTRLTVV.